Sequencing of this TCR beta chain was carried out in a study of T cell responses to AZD1222 COVID-19 vaccine. Across the study: The analysis combined second doses at about 4 or about 12 weeks. General study points: Donors in the cohort were predominantly white British and more often female, and clonal diversity was possibly underestimated. At baseline, seropositivity was found in only 5 to 7 AZD1222 recipients. Receipt of two AZD1222 doses was followed by a rise in Spike-specific TCR breadth and depth.

The CDR3 sequence is 14 residues long. Germline V gene data show CDR1 as MDHEN and CDR2 as SYDVKM. Trimming stripped 6 bases from V and 10 bases from J, with 16 bases between. Here immunoSEQ multiplex PCR was the method, and the copy in TCRdb shows in-frame clones only, minus some. The table shows roughly 120,000 clones, with roughly nine tenths occurring only once. This clone was counted only a few times. What it binds is unknown. The chain is built from TRBV28 and TRBJ1-6, with a tentative D call TRBD1 (5 bases). The TCR sequence derives from an adult in good health. The starting material was peripheral blood, obtained on day 0 of AZD1222 vaccination. DNA for the CDR3: TGTGCCAGCAGGTCAGGGACCCAAGGGTCACCCCTCCACTTT. Amino acids: CASRSGTQGSPLHF.